The 23 T cell receptor beta chains presented below share a single source sample, sequenced in a study of blood T cell repertoires in COVID-19. Repertoires were generated with immunoSEQ multiplex PCR, while TCRdb's copy carries only in-frame clones and drops some. The sample lists 20,000 to 25,000 clones; more than 80% were seen once. Sequencing input: peripheral blood. The origin of the receptors is a human donor in a cohort sampled during active COVID-19.

J is TRBJ1-5 and V is TRBV6-6, with 7 positions matching TRBD1. V dropped 0 bases and J dropped 3; count of bases not matched to a gene: 2. In germline, CDR1 is MNHNY, CDR2 SVGAGI (reference sequence). The CDR3 is made up of 15 amino acids. CDR3 region: CASSYSDRSNQPQHF. CDR3 sequence (DNA): TGTGCCAGCAGTTACTCGGACAGGTCCAATCAGCCCCAGCATTTT.

This chain joins TRBV7-2 and TRBJ2-5; 12 positions match TRBD1. The CDR3 totals 15 residues. Trimming took 5 bases from V and 5 from J; bases not matched to a gene: 6. From germline, CDR1 is SGHTA and CDR2 FQGNSA. The CDR3 region is CASSLGTGGVETQYF. The CDR3 DNA follows: TGTGCCAGCAGCCTGGGGACAGGGGGCGTGGAGACCCAGTACTTC.

This chain connects TRBV21-1 to TRBJ2-7; TRBD1, as called in the table, went unchecked against the DNA. TRBV21-1 constitutes a pseudogene. This CDR3 is built from 13 residues. The CDR3, as DNA: TGTGCCAGCGGAACGGACAGCGCCTACGAGCAGTACGTC. Translating it yields CASGTDSAYEQYV.

V usage is TRBV4-3 and J usage is TRBJ1-2; possible D gene TRBD1, 6 bases. V was cut by 1 base and J by 2 bases, with 8 bases left in between. This CDR3 is 14 amino acids long. Germline CDR1 LGHNA, CDR2 YSLEER. The CDR3, as DNA: TGCGCCAGCAGCCAAGTAACAGGGAACTATGGCTACACCTTC. This gives the protein CASSQVTGNYGYTF.

V usage is TRBV30 and J usage is TRBJ1-5, with 7 bases identical to TRBD1. The CDR3 is 13 residues long. The J segment lost 4 bases and the V segment lost 0 bases, leaving 0 bases of the junction unmatched. Germline-derived CDR1 and CDR2 are GTSNPN and SVGIG (reference sequence). CDR3 in DNA: TGTGCCTGGAGTGTACAGGGGAATCAGCCCCAGCATTTT. Residues: CAWSVQGNQPQHF.

J is TRBJ2-5 and V is TRBV4-3; D possibly corresponds to TRBD2 (6 bases). V lost 1 base to trimming and J lost 3 bases, with 21 bases between them. The CDR3 runs 18 residues. Germline CDR1 is LGHNA and CDR2 is YSLEER. In DNA form, the CDR3 reads TGCGCCAGCAGCCAAGTTTTCGGGGGTGGGGGGTTCAAAGAGACCCAGTACTTC. Its protein product is CASSQVFGGGGFKETQYF.

The genes are TRBV20-1 and TRBJ2-5; possibly TRBD2 for D (5 bases). The CDR3 covers 11 residues. V was cut by 3 bases and J by 7 bases, with 9 bases left in between. The germline CDR1 and CDR2 sequences are DFQATT and SNEGSKA (reference sequence). CDR3: CSASYRGTQYF. CDR3 DNA: TGCAGTGCTAGTTATCGGGGGACCCAGTACTTC.

The V and J genes are TRBV10-3 and TRBJ1-6; TRBD1 is a possible D gene (5 bases). V lost 5 bases to trimming and J lost 10 bases, with 12 bases between them. The CDR3 has 13 amino acids. Germline CDR1 ENHRY, CDR2 SYGVKD. The CDR3 DNA follows: TGTGCCATCAGTTCAGGGTCCCAGTCACCCCTCCACTTT. Its translation is CAISSGSQSPLHF.

This rearrangement joins TRBV3-1 (or the pseudogene TRBV3-2) to TRBJ2-1; 14 nucleotides line up with TRBD2. This CDR3 has 17 residues. Germline-derived CDR1 and CDR2 are LGHDT and YNNKEL (reference sequence). The ends lost 1 base at V and 9 bases at J; junction bases unmatched: 8. CDR3 amino acids: CASSQGRGLAGVGEQFF. The CDR3 DNA reads as TGTGCCAGCAGCCAAGGCCGGGGACTAGCGGGAGTTGGTGAGCAGTTCTTC.

The gene calls are TRBV5-1 and TRBJ2-7; a weak D match, TRBD1 (6 bases). Trimming removed 4 bases from V and 0 bases from J, with 17 bases in between. This CDR3 has 16 amino acids. CDR1 and CDR2 from the germline V gene are SGHRS and YFSETQ. CDR3 in DNA: TGCGCCAGCAGCCTCGGACAGCTTGGGAGCTCCTACGAGCAGTACGTC. It encodes CASSLGQLGSSYEQYV.

The chain has TRBV14 and TRBJ2-7, with 7 bases lining up with TRBD2. Germline V gene sequence: CDR1 SGHDN, CDR2 FVKESK. The CDR3 spans 18 residues. Trimming cost V 3 bases and J 0 bases; bases outside gene matches: 14. CDR3 protein: CASSHSPLGGLYSYEQYF. The CDR3 DNA reads as TGTGCCAGCAGCCATTCCCCCCTGGGAGGGCTGTACTCCTACGAGCAGTACTTC.

This clone was seen only once. The V and J genes are TRBV27 and TRBJ2-5; D not certain. V was shortened by 5 bases and J by 7 bases, with 11 bases between the two germline ends. The CDR3 extends over 12 amino acids. Germline V gives CDR1 MNHEY, CDR2 SMNVEV (reference sequence). The CDR3 DNA reads TGTGCCAGCAGTCCGCGCGGTGGGACCCAGTACTTC. Its protein product is CASSPRGGTQYF.

V and J are TRBV7-2 and TRBJ1-4; D possibly corresponds to TRBD1 (5 bases). This CDR3 is built from 15 residues. The V gene lost 5 bases and the J gene lost 7 bases, with 17 bases spanning the gap. CDR1 SGHTA and CDR2 FQGNSA come from the germline V gene. The CDR3 region has the DNA TGTGCCAGCAGCCCAGCGGGGGGGGAGAGTGAAAAACTGTTTTTT. As protein: CASSPAGGESEKLFF.

In DNA form, the CDR3 reads TGTGCCACCTCAGCGGGACGGACAGATACGCAGTATTTT. Translated, it gives CATSAGRTDTQYF. V and J are TRBV27 and TRBJ2-3; 7 nucleotides line up with TRBD2. The CDR3 consists of 13 residues. After removal of 10 bases from V and 3 bases from J, the junction contained 7 bases not matched to a gene. Per germline, CDR1 MNHEY and CDR2 SMNVEV (reference sequence).

J is TRBJ1-3 and V is TRBV7-2; D remains unclear. Trimming took 5 bases from V and 4 from J, leaving 9 bases between them. Per germline, CDR1 SGHTA and CDR2 FQGNSA. This CDR3 is 13 amino acids long. This CDR3 reads CASSGLLGNTIYF. CDR3 nucleotides: TGTGCCAGCAGCGGACTCCTCGGAAACACCATATATTTT. The whole variable domain, filled in from reference TRBV7-2 and TRBJ1-3, reads GAGVSQSPSNKVTEKGKDVELRCDPISGHTALYWYRQSLGQGLEFLIYFQGNSAPDKSGLPSDRFSAERTGGSVSTLTIQRTQQEDSAVYLCASSGLLGNTIYFGEGSWLTVV.

The rearrangement links TRBV5-4 to TRBJ2-2; a weak D match, TRBD1 (6 bases). Germline CDR1 and CDR2: SGHNT and YYREEE (reference sequence). The ends were cut back, 4 bases at V and 7 bases at J, with 8 bases in the middle. This CDR3 is 12 amino acids long. The CDR3 bases are TGTGCCAGCAGCCCGACAGGCGGGGAGCTGTTTTTT. It encodes CASSPTGGELFF.

This rearrangement joins TRBV12-3 or TRBV12-4 to TRBJ2-7; tentative D call: TRBD1 (6 bases). The ends were cut back, 3 bases at V and 3 bases at J, with 9 bases in the middle. There are 13 residues in the CDR3. The CDR3 protein is CASSLGTFYEQYF. The CDR3 DNA reads TGTGCCAGCAGTTTGGGGACATTCTACGAGCAGTACTTC.

The genes are TRBV5-1 and TRBJ1-1, with D perhaps matching TRBD1 (5 bases). Germline V lookup: CDR1 SGHRS, CDR2 YFSETQ. Trimming cost V 4 bases and J 1 base, with 11 bases left between them. The CDR3 covers 14 residues. The CDR3 DNA reads as TGCGCCAGCAGCGTGGGGCACCAGAACACTGAAGCTTTCTTT. Amino acids: CASSVGHQNTEAFF.

The V and J genes are TRBV6-2 or TRBV6-3 and TRBJ2-4; tentative D call: TRBD1 (5 bases). This CDR3 contains 14 residues. The V gene's germline CDR1 is MNHEY and CDR2 SVGEGT. Between the trimmed V and J ends, which lost 3 bases and 7 bases, there was a span of 13 bases. The CDR3 loop is CASSYRGKGNIQYF. The CDR3 DNA is TGTGCCAGCAGTTATAGGGGAAAAGGGAACATTCAGTACTTC.

Only one count was recorded for this clone. V is TRBV9 and J is TRBJ2-5, with TRBD2 matching 12 bases. The CDR3 has 16 amino acids. Looked up from germline, CDR1 is SGDLS and CDR2 is YYNGEE. Trimming at V came to 2 bases and at J to 1 base, leaving 3 bases not matched to a gene. The DNA for the CDR3 is TGTGCCAGCAGCGTGGCTAGCGGGAGGGTCCAAGAGACCCAGTACTTC. This sequence encodes CASSVASGRVQETQYF.

This clone is termed medium-sized. The J gene is TRBJ1-2, the V gene TRBV5-6, with 10 bases lining up with TRBD1. There are 15 residues in the CDR3. V lost 5 bases and J lost 5; bases outside the gene matches: 9. CDR1 is SGHDT and CDR2 is YYEEEE in the germline V gene. The CDR3 spells CASRKPTGGMYGYTF. The CDR3 DNA reads as TGTGCCAGCAGGAAGCCGACAGGGGGCATGTATGGCTACACCTTC.

This chain uses TRBV6-5 with TRBJ1-6; weak D call: TRBD1 (6 bases). Germline V CDR1 and CDR2: MNHEY, SVGAGI. Trimming stripped 6 bases from V and 9 bases from J, with 15 bases between. This CDR3 is 14 amino acids long. This CDR3 is CASRSWDNGSPLHF. The CDR3 coding sequence is TGTGCCAGCAGGAGCTGGGACAATGGTTCACCCCTCCACTTT.

The gene calls are TRBV6-5 and TRBJ2-1; 8 bases fit TRBD2. Trimming at V came to 5 bases and at J to 9 bases, leaving 9 bases not matched to a gene. Germline loops: CDR1 MNHEY, CDR2 SVGAGI. The CDR3 spans 14 residues. The CDR3 DNA reads TGTGCCAGCAGTACCCACGGGGCGGGGGGTGAGCAGTTCTTC. Translated: CASSTHGAGGEQFF.